The next 24 T cell receptor beta chains were all read from a single sample in a study of blood T cell repertoires in COVID-19. Assay: immunoSEQ multiplex PCR; the TCRdb copy retains only in-frame clones and omits some. The table lists approximately 240,000 clones, about 88% of them singletons, with 2% to 2.5% in the top ten. Material: peripheral blood. The source of these receptors is a woman in her thirties or forties who had recovered from COVID-19.

CDR3 nucleotides: TGTGCCAGCACCCGGAGGGAGGGAGGCGGGAGAGGTGGGGCCAACGTCCTGACTTTC. Translation: CASTRREGGGRGGANVLTF. This chain joins TRBV11-2 and TRBJ2-6, with 7 bases aligning to TRBD2. Germline trimming cut 7 bases from V and 3 bases from J; bases unmatched to any gene: 18. This CDR3 is 19 amino acids long. Germline V lookup: CDR1 SGHAT, CDR2 FQNNGV.

This clone was counted a single time. The chain has TRBV6-5 and TRBJ1-1; D perhaps matches TRBD1 (6 bases). Per the germline V gene, CDR1 is MNHEY and CDR2 is SVGAGI. The CDR3 extends over 15 amino acids. Trimming took off 6 bases at V and 6 bases at J, with 20 bases between the two ends. The CDR3 reads CASRDRRPGGPEAFF. The CDR3 coding sequence is TGTGCCAGCAGGGATAGAAGGCCGGGGGGCCCTGAAGCTTTCTTT.

The rearrangement uses TRBV19 and TRBJ1-3, with no clear D. This CDR3 has 15 amino acids. Per the germline V gene, CDR1 is LNHDA and CDR2 is SQIVND (reference sequence). Trimming took off 1 base at V and 0 bases at J, with 7 bases between the two ends. The CDR3 DNA follows: TGTGCCAGTAGTATAGGTTTACACTCTGGAAACACCATATATTTT. Its translation: CASSIGLHSGNTIYF.

The chain employs TRBV5-1 and TRBJ2-3; D may be TRBD2 (5 bases). In germline, CDR1 is SGHRS, CDR2 YFSETQ. The CDR3 length is 14 residues. Deletions cut 1 base from V and 2 bases from J, with 8 bases between. The CDR3 bases are TGCGCCAGCAGCTTGCTAGCAAACACAGATACGCAGTATTTT. Protein sequence: CASSLLANTDTQYF. Combining the CDR3 with reference TRBV5-1 and TRBJ2-3 gives the whole variable domain KAGVTQTPRYLIKTRGQQVTLSCSPISGHRSVSWYQQTPGQGLQFLFEYFSETQRNKGNFPGRFSGRQFSNSRSEMNVSTLELGDSALYLCASSLLANTDTQYFGPGTRLTVL.

The table lists this clone with a count of one. The chain couples TRBV6-5 to TRBJ2-1; D might be TRBD2 (6 bases). Germline lookup yields CDR1 MNHEY and CDR2 SVGAGI. The V and J ends lost 4 bases and 10 bases respectively, with 17 bases between them. This CDR3 contains 14 residues. The CDR3 DNA reads as TGTGCCAGCAGTTTTATGGCTAGCGCACCCGAGCAGTTCTTC. This gives the protein CASSFMASAPEQFF.

The chain is built from TRBV29-1 and TRBJ2-5; D is possibly TRBD1 (5 bases). The V gene's germline CDR1 is SQVTM and CDR2 ANQGSEA. This CDR3 is built from 12 residues. Trimming left V 7 bases short and J 5 bases short, with 14 bases between. CDR3 protein: CSASRVSETQYF. For the CDR3, the DNA is TGCAGCGCTTCCAGGGTGTCGGAGACCCAGTACTTC.

The gene calls are TRBV7-8 and TRBJ1-2; 8 bases fit TRBD1. The trim removed 5 bases at V and 6 bases at J, leaving 11 bases unmatched. CDR1 is SGHVS, CDR2 FQNEAQ, per germline. The CDR3 runs 15 residues. CDR3 residues: CASSRGQGRSHGYTF. CDR3 DNA: TGTGCCAGCAGCCGCGGACAGGGACGATCTCATGGCTACACCTTC.

This sequence joins TRBV7-2 and TRBJ2-5; perhaps TRBD2 as D (6 bases). The CDR3 is 13 amino acids. V was cut by 6 bases and J by 1 base, with 9 bases left in between. In germline, CDR1 is SGHTA, CDR2 FQGNSA. This CDR3 is CASSRDFQETQYF. Written as DNA, the CDR3 is TGTGCCAGCAGTCGGGACTTCCAAGAGACCCAGTACTTC.

The chain couples TRBV6-5 to TRBJ1-5, with 10 positions matching TRBD1. The CDR3 spans 15 residues. The germline CDR1 and CDR2 sequences are MNHEY and SVGAGI. With V trimmed by 5 bases and J by 5 bases, 6 bases remained unmatched. The CDR3 DNA reads TGTGCCAGCAGTCCCGACAGGGGGCGCGATCAGCCCCAGCATTTT. Protein product: CASSPDRGRDQPQHF.

CDR3 nucleotides: TGTGCCAGCAGCGTTACAGGGGCCCTAGCCAAAAACATTCAGTACTTC. As protein: CASSVTGALAKNIQYF. V gene TRBV9 combines with J gene TRBJ2-4; 7 bases map to TRBD1. CDR3 length equals 16 residues. Germline V gene lookup returns CDR1 SGDLS and CDR2 YYNGEE. V shed 2 bases, J shed 0 bases, and the junction held 5 bases outside the gene matches.

The CDR3 sequence: CAWSLGQVLGGGMSSPLHF. The CDR3, as DNA: TGTGCCTGGAGCCTCGGACAGGTGCTAGGTGGCGGGATGAGTTCACCCCTCCACTTT. The chain uses TRBV30 and TRBJ1-6; TRBD1 matches at 7 bases. The germline V gene has CDR1 GTSNPN and CDR2 SVGIG (reference sequence). This CDR3 has 19 amino acids. J was trimmed by 9 bases and V by 3 bases; bases with no gene match: 23.

V is TRBV2 and J is TRBJ2-5; D is uncertain. Trimming took 6 bases from V and 1 from J, leaving 24 bases between them. The CDR3 sequence is 18 residues long. Germline lookup yields CDR1 SNHLY and CDR2 FYNNEI. CDR3 coding DNA: TGTGCCAGCAGCGAACGGTACAGAATGGTTTTTTCCCAAGAGACCCAGTACTTC. It codes for CASSERYRMVFSQETQYF.

V gene TRBV7-3 combines with J gene TRBJ2-2; 10 bases are a match to TRBD1. In germline, CDR1 is SGHTA, CDR2 FQGTGA. The trim removed 2 bases at V and 4 bases at J, leaving 4 bases unmatched. The length of the CDR3 is 16 residues. This CDR3 reads CASSLGRTGGTGELFF. CDR3 in DNA: TGTGCCAGCAGCTTAGGGAGGACAGGGGGCACCGGGGAGCTGTTTTTT.

The chain combines TRBV7-2 with TRBJ2-7, with a weak D call TRBD1 (6 bases). CDR3 length: 15 amino acids. The germline CDR1 and CDR2 sequences are SGHTA and FQGNSA. With 0 bases removed from V and 6 bases from J, the gap between germline ends came to 15 bases. CDR3 nucleotides: TGTGCCAGCAGCTTAGCCTTCCGGGACATGTCCGAGCAGTACTTC. This codes for CASSLAFRDMSEQYF.

This chain links TRBV5-4 with TRBJ2-3, with D perhaps matching TRBD2 (6 bases). Trimming took 4 bases from V and 1 from J, leaving 16 bases between them. CDR3 size: 16 residues. The germline gives CDR1 SGHNT, CDR2 YYREEE (reference sequence). The CDR3 coding sequence is TGTGCCAGCAGCCCTACCACGGCTAGCGGCACAGATACGCAGTATTTT. It encodes CASSPTTASGTDTQYF.

The rearrangement joins TRBV10-3 to TRBJ1-2, with a tentative D call TRBD1 (5 bases). In germline, CDR1 is ENHRY, CDR2 SYGVKD. The CDR3 is 13 amino acids. Trimming took 6 bases from V and 6 from J, leaving 14 bases between them. The CDR3 spells CAISAREGHGYTF. The DNA for the CDR3 is TGTGCCATCAGCGCGCGGGAGGGACATGGCTACACCTTC.

The chain uses TRBV5-4 and TRBJ2-1, with TRBD2 matching over 9 bases. This CDR3 is built from 16 residues. J was trimmed by 4 bases and V by 0 bases; bases with no gene match: 5. Germline loops: CDR1 SGHNT, CDR2 YYREEE (reference sequence). DNA of the CDR3: TGTGCCAGCAGCTTGGCCAGGGCGGGAGGGTACAATGAGCAGTTCTTC. It yields the protein CASSLARAGGYNEQFF.

The rearrangement joins TRBV27 to TRBJ2-7, with 11 bases identical to TRBD2. The ends lost 8 bases at V and 6 bases at J; junction bases unmatched: 3. Germline values: CDR1 MNHEY, CDR2 SMNVEV (reference sequence). The CDR3 runs 12 residues. The CDR3 loop reads CASGGLAVEQYF. As DNA, the CDR3 is TGTGCCAGCGGGGGACTAGCGGTCGAGCAGTACTTC.

The V call is TRBV4-3, the J call TRBJ1-1; perhaps TRBD1 as D (6 bases). The CDR3 is 14 residues long. Germline values: CDR1 LGHNA, CDR2 YSLEER. Trimming took off 3 bases at V and 3 bases at J, with 11 bases between the two ends. The CDR3 here is CASSQGALDTEAFF. DNA of the CDR3: TGCGCCAGCAGCCAGGGGGCGCTGGACACTGAAGCTTTCTTT.

V usage is TRBV9 and J usage is TRBJ1-1; no definite D call. CDR1 is SGDLS, CDR2 YYNGEE, per germline. This CDR3 region has 14 residues. Deletions cut 1 base from V and 8 bases from J, with 15 bases between. The CDR3 DNA sequence: TGTGCCAGCAGCGTACAAATGGCAACCAGAGAAGCTTTCTTT. Its protein is CASSVQMATREAFF. The variable domain in full, with the rest retrieved from reference TRBV9 and TRBJ1-1, is DSGVTQTPKHLITATGQRVTLRCSPRSGDLSVYWYQQSLDQGLQFLIQYYNGEERAKGNILERFSAQQFPDLHSELNLSSLELGDSALYFCASSVQMATREAFFGQGTRLTVV.

The chain couples TRBV28 to TRBJ1-2, with D uncertain. Germline V gives CDR1 MDHEN, CDR2 SYDVKM. CDR3 length equals 15 residues. V shed 2 bases and J shed 0 bases, with 10 bases lying between them. CDR3 region: CASSLKVSTNYGYTF. In nucleotides, the CDR3 is TGTGCCAGCAGTTTAAAAGTATCTACTAACTATGGCTACACCTTC.

This rearrangement joins TRBV14 to TRBJ2-2; TRBD2 agrees at 16 bases. The J segment lost 7 bases and the V segment lost 3 bases, leaving 14 bases of the junction unmatched. The CDR3 is made up of 20 amino acids. CDR1 and CDR2 (germline): SGHDN, FVKESK. CDR3 nucleotides: TGTGCCAGCAGCCACAAGATTGGGGGACTAGCGGGAGGGCCCGGCGGGGAGCTGTTTTTT. Residues: CASSHKIGGLAGGPGGELFF.

This clone was observed a few times. The V and J genes are TRBV5-5 and TRBJ2-5; 8 positions match TRBD1. Germline V CDR1 and CDR2: SGHKS, YYEKEE (reference sequence). After removal of 4 bases from V and 3 bases from J, the junction contained 8 bases not matched to a gene. The CDR3 covers 15 residues. CDR3 region: CASSERGTGKETQYF. The CDR3 nucleotides are TGTGCCAGCAGCGAAAGAGGGACAGGCAAAGAGACCCAGTACTTC.

Comments on this clone: An end of the junction does not agree with germline; a read error may underlie this. This sequence joins TRBV7-7 and TRBJ2-5; 10 positions agree with TRBD2. The CDR3 is 15 residues long. Germline lookup yields CDR1 SSHAT and CDR2 FNYEAQ (reference sequence). The CDR3 coding sequence is TGTGCTAGCAGCCCCGGGACTAGCGCCCAAGAGACCCAGTACTTC. It translates to CASSPGTSAQETQYF. Supplemented by reference TRBV7-7 and TRBJ2-5, the full variable domain reads GAGVSQSPRYKVTKRGQDVTLRCDPISSHATLYWYQQALGQGPEFLTYFNYEAQPDKSGLPSDRFSAERPEGSISTLTIQRTEQRDSAMYRCASSPGTSAQETQYFGPGTRLLVL.